What follows describes a single T cell receptor beta chain. Sequenced by immunoSEQ multiplex PCR; TCRdb stores in-frame clones only, minus some. In the table there are a few hundred thousand clones, 90% of which are singletons. This record comes from a study of blood T cell repertoires in COVID-19. On the study more broadly: PBMCs, B-cell-depleted T cells, or T cells were the source of the cDNA or gDNA that made up the material.

J was trimmed by 3 bases and V by 2 bases; bases with no gene match: 7. Germline assignment: CDR1 MNHEY and CDR2 SVGAGI. The CDR3 runs 16 residues. Participants, about 18 to 90 years old, spanned about two dozen US areas. The V call is TRBV6-5, the J call TRBJ2-7; 10 nucleotides align to TRBD1. The sequence derives from a woman between 18 and 29 years old with acute COVID-19. The sequenced sample was PBMCs or T cells enriched from blood (not recorded which). The CDR3 is CASSYTGTGAYYEQYF. The CDR3, as DNA: TGTGCCAGCAGTTACACGGGGACAGGGGCTTACTACGAGCAGTACTTC.